This passage covers 25 T cell receptor beta chains from one sample sequenced in a study of blood T cell repertoires in COVID-19. Profiled with immunoSEQ multiplex PCR; TCRdb holds only in-frame clones, not every one. The sample consists of hundreds of thousands of clones, 86% of them appearing once. The specimen sequenced was PBMCs or T cells enriched from blood (not recorded which). The receptors here all came from a woman aged 50 to 60 who had recovered from COVID-19.

This chain connects TRBV14 to TRBJ2-1, with 13 bases matching TRBD2. CDR1 SGHDN and CDR2 FVKESK come from the germline V gene. The CDR3 has 17 amino acids. The V gene end was trimmed by 1 base and the J gene end by 9 bases; junction bases not matched to a gene: 9. The CDR3 region has the DNA TGTGCCAGCAGCCAAGGAGGAAGACTAGCGGGGGGCGGTGAGCAGTTCTTC. Encoded protein: CASSQGGRLAGGGEQFF.

The chain links TRBV4-3 to TRBJ2-1, with a tentative D call TRBD2 (7 bases). The CDR3 spans 15 residues. Germline assignment: CDR1 LGHNA and CDR2 YSLEER. Deletions cut 1 base from V and 8 bases from J, with 15 bases between. CDR3 amino acids: CASSQGLKGGDEQFF. CDR3 nucleotides: TGCGCCAGCAGCCAAGGTCTAAAAGGGGGGGATGAGCAGTTCTTC.

CDR3 in DNA: TGTGCCAGCAGTTACGGGACAGGGTACCAAGAGACCCAGTACTTC. This sequence encodes CASSYGTGYQETQYF. The V and J genes are TRBV6-2 or TRBV6-3 and TRBJ2-5, with 9 bases aligning to TRBD1. Germline CDR1 reads MNHEY; CDR2 reads SVGEGT. The CDR3 consists of 15 residues. V lost 2 bases to trimming and J lost 0 bases; unmatched junction nucleotides: 1.

The rearrangement links TRBV27 to TRBJ1-6; 8 bases match TRBD1. Germline CDR1 and CDR2: MNHEY and SMNVEV (reference sequence). The CDR3 is 13 residues long. After removal of 6 bases from V and 9 bases from J, the junction contained 4 bases not matched to a gene. CDR3 sequence (DNA): TGTGCCAGCAGCCAGGGGGCAGGTTCACCCCTCCACTTT. Translation gives CASSQGAGSPLHF.

The genes are TRBV7-3 and TRBJ1-5, with TRBD1 as a possible D gene (5 bases). CDR1 is SGHTA and CDR2 is FQGTGA in the germline V gene. CDR3 length: 14 amino acids. Trimming pared 5 bases from V and 7 bases from J, leaving 15 bases between. CDR3 amino acids: CASSTVGVEQPQHF. The CDR3 nucleotides are TGTGCCAGCAGCACAGTAGGGGTCGAGCAGCCCCAGCATTTT.

The rearrangement uses TRBV11-2 and TRBJ2-2, with 9 bases identical to TRBD2. The CDR3 is 15 amino acids. The trim removed 6 bases at V and 1 base at J, leaving 3 bases unmatched. CDR1 is SGHAT and CDR2 is FQNNGV in the germline V gene. CDR3 residues: CASSTTSGNTGELFF. The CDR3 DNA follows: TGTGCCAGCAGTACGACTAGCGGGAACACCGGGGAGCTGTTTTTT.

V usage is TRBV18 and J usage is TRBJ1-5; TRBD1 might be the D (5 bases). The ends were cut back, 4 bases at V and 3 bases at J, with 7 bases in the middle. Germline V gene lookup returns CDR1 KGHSH and CDR2 LQKENI. The CDR3 loop spans 13 amino acids. The DNA for the CDR3 is TGTGCCAGCTCACAGGGGTCCAATCAGCCCCAGCATTTT. Residues: CASSQGSNQPQHF. Combining the CDR3 with reference TRBV18 and TRBJ1-5 gives the whole variable domain NAGVMQNPRHLVRRRGQEARLRCSPMKGHSHVYWYRQLPEEGLKFMVYLQKENIIDESGMPKERFSAEFPKEGPSILRIQQVVRGDSAAYFCASSQGSNQPQHFGDGTRLSIL.

The rearrangement joins TRBV4-3 to TRBJ2-3, with TRBD1 matching 9 bases. V lost 5 bases and J lost 4; bases outside the gene matches: 10. The CDR3 runs to 16 residues. The germline V gene has CDR1 LGHNA and CDR2 YSLEER. The CDR3 region is CASSFTGQGQADTQYF. DNA for the CDR3: TGCGCCAGCAGCTTCACGGGACAGGGACAGGCAGATACGCAGTATTTT.

The chain employs TRBV28 and TRBJ1-2; 7 bases fit TRBD1. Losses at the gene ends were 1 base for V and 6 bases for J; bases not matched to a gene: 17. The germline V gene has CDR1 MDHEN and CDR2 SYDVKM. This CDR3 region has 18 residues. The CDR3 sequence: CASSLLAFDRAGKNGYTF. CDR3 DNA sequence: TGTGCCAGCAGTTTATTGGCGTTCGACAGGGCGGGAAAGAATGGCTACACCTTC.

The chain carries TRBV3-1 (or the pseudogene TRBV3-2) and TRBJ1-3; possibly TRBD1 for D (6 bases). The CDR3 runs 14 residues. V was trimmed by 6 bases and J by 0 bases, leaving 9 bases between them. In germline, CDR1 is LGHDT, CDR2 YNNKEL (reference sequence). The CDR3 DNA sequence: TGTGCCAGCAGTACACAGGGCTCTGGAAACACCATATATTTT. Protein product: CASSTQGSGNTIYF.

The rearrangement uses TRBV14 and TRBJ2-2; no clear D gene. CDR3 size: 13 residues. Per germline, CDR1 SGHDN and CDR2 FVKESK. Deletions cut 1 base from V and 7 bases from J, with 7 bases between. The CDR3 reads CASSQAVGGELFF. CDR3 coding DNA: TGTGCCAGCAGCCAAGCGGTTGGCGGGGAGCTGTTTTTT.

This chain links TRBV19 with TRBJ1-5; perhaps TRBD1 as D (6 bases). Germline V gene sequence: CDR1 LNHDA, CDR2 SQIVND (reference sequence). The CDR3 totals 16 residues. V was cut by 7 bases and J by 2 bases, with 18 bases left in between. The CDR3 loop is CASKPPGVGGNQPQHF. The CDR3, as DNA: TGTGCCAGTAAACCCCCAGGGGTTGGCGGCAATCAGCCCCAGCATTTT. Filled out from reference TRBV19 and TRBJ1-5, the complete variable domain reads DGGITQSPKYLFRKEGQNVTLSCEQNLNHDAMYWYRQDPGQGLRLIYYSQIVNDFQKGDIAEGYSVSREKKESFPLTVTSAQKNPTAFYLCASKPPGVGGNQPQHFGDGTRLSIL.

The chain couples TRBV19 to TRBJ2-3, with unresolved D. CDR3 length: 11 residues. Trimming took off 4 bases at V and 7 bases at J, with 6 bases between the two ends. The germline gives CDR1 LNHDA, CDR2 SQIVND (reference sequence). The CDR3 here is CASSNTNTQYF. DNA of the CDR3: TGTGCCAGTAGTAACACGAATACGCAGTATTTT.

This chain links TRBV7-3 with TRBJ2-2; 10 positions agree with TRBD2. Unmatched junction bases numbered 9, after V lost 4 bases and J lost 4 bases. Germline values: CDR1 SGHTA, CDR2 FQGTGA. This CDR3 spans 17 amino acids. CDR3 sequence reads: CASSSGAGGPGTGELFF. The CDR3 DNA reads TGTGCCAGCAGCTCCGGAGCGGGGGGGCCCGGCACCGGGGAGCTGTTTTTT.

The V call is TRBV5-5, the J call TRBJ2-5; TRBD2 is a possible D gene (5 bases). V was cut by 0 bases and J by 5 bases, with 17 bases left in between. The CDR3 runs 16 residues. CDR1 and CDR2 from the germline V gene are SGHKS and YYEKEE (reference sequence). As DNA, the CDR3 is TGTGCCAGCAGCTTGGTTGTGGGAGTTAAGATCGAGACCCAGTACTTC. Translation gives CASSLVVGVKIETQYF.

The CDR3 region is CASSSGTGGSQPQHF. Written as DNA, the CDR3 is TGTGCCAGCTCATCCGGGACAGGGGGATCTCAGCCCCAGCATTTT. The gene calls are TRBV18 and TRBJ1-5, with 11 bases lining up with TRBD1. The CDR3 is 15 amino acids. CDR1 KGHSH and CDR2 LQKENI come from the germline V gene. Trimming took 5 bases from V and 6 from J; bases not matched to a gene: 6.

The V call is TRBV29-1, the J call TRBJ2-2; 12 bases match TRBD2. V dropped 4 bases and J dropped 2; count of bases not matched to a gene: 5. Germline V gene sequence: CDR1 SQVTM, CDR2 ANQGSEA. The CDR3 spans 16 residues. CDR3 protein: CSVGTSGAGNTGELFF. CDR3 nucleotide sequence: TGCAGCGTTGGGACTAGCGGGGCGGGTAACACCGGGGAGCTGTTTTTT.

This clone was seen once. J is TRBJ1-2 and V is TRBV6-6; D remains ambiguous. CDR3 length: 12 amino acids. V was clipped by 1 base and J by 7 bases, with 7 bases between them. Germline V gene lookup returns CDR1 MNHNY and CDR2 SVGAGI (reference sequence). In DNA form, the CDR3 reads TGTGCCAGCAGTTACTTTCCTCCTGGCTACACCTTC. This codes for CASSYFPPGYTF.

This chain links TRBV29-1 with TRBJ1-2; possible D gene TRBD1, 6 bases. CDR3 length: 13 amino acids. V was shortened by 7 bases and J by 8 bases, with 20 bases between the two germline ends. Germline CDR1 reads SQVTM; CDR2 reads ANQGSEA. The CDR3: CSARTALGWGYTF. CDR3 sequence (DNA): TGCAGCGCCCGGACAGCCCTAGGGTGGGGCTACACCTTC.

The sample holds a few counts of this clone. The rearrangement joins TRBV11-1 to TRBJ1-1; tentative D call: TRBD1 (5 bases). The CDR3 is 16 amino acids. Trimming removed 2 bases from V and 4 bases from J, with 17 bases in between. In germline, CDR1 is SGHAT, CDR2 FQDESV (reference sequence). The CDR3 DNA follows: TGTGCCAGCAGCTTACTGTCGGGGGGATTGAGCACTGAAGCTTTCTTT. This codes for CASSLLSGGLSTEAFF.

This chain links TRBV28 with TRBJ2-7; 7 bases map to TRBD2. The germline CDR1 and CDR2 sequences are MDHEN and SYDVKM. This CDR3 has 15 amino acids. With V trimmed by 6 bases and J by 5 bases, 13 bases remained unmatched. CDR3 sequence (DNA): TGTGCCAGCAGAATTGGGGGGGGAGGAGTACACGAGCAGTACTTC. Translating it yields CASRIGGGGVHEQYF. Supplemented by reference TRBV28 and TRBJ2-7, the full variable domain reads DVKVTQSSRYLVKRTGEKVFLECVQDMDHENMFWYRQDPGLGLRLIYFSYDVKMKEKGDIPEGYSVSREKKERFSLILESASTNQTSMYLCASRIGGGGVHEQYFGPGTRLTVT.

This clone was recorded a few times. The same CDR3 also results from other DNA sequences found in this sample. The chain joins TRBV30 to TRBJ1-1; no definite D call. V lost 0 bases to trimming and J lost 6 bases, with 5 bases between them. This CDR3 has 11 residues. Looked up from germline, CDR1 is GTSNPN and CDR2 is SVGIG (reference sequence). This CDR3 is CAWSVLSEAFF. CDR3 in DNA: TGTGCCTGGAGTGTATTATCTGAAGCTTTCTTT.

The chain couples TRBV5-1 to TRBJ2-7; maybe TRBD1 (6 bases). Germline CDR1 reads SGHRS; CDR2 reads YFSETQ. This CDR3 is built from 14 residues. Trimming cost V 0 bases and J 2 bases, with 9 bases left between them. CDR3 amino acids: CASSLEGVTYEQYF. For the CDR3, the DNA is TGCGCCAGCAGCTTGGAGGGGGTGACCTACGAGCAGTACTTC.

The rearrangement uses TRBV5-1 and TRBJ2-5; TRBD1 agrees at 11 bases. The CDR3 covers 16 residues. Per the germline V gene, CDR1 is SGHRS and CDR2 is YFSETQ. Unmatched junction bases numbered 9, after V lost 5 bases and J lost 3 bases. CDR3 sequence reads: CASSRPWDRGEETQYF. The CDR3 DNA sequence: TGCGCCAGCAGTCGACCTTGGGACAGGGGGGAAGAGACCCAGTACTTC.

J is TRBJ1-6 and V is TRBV18, with TRBD1 matching 8 bases. V was clipped by 3 bases and J by 10 bases; unmatched bases: 5. This CDR3 has 14 residues. Germline V gives CDR1 KGHSH, CDR2 LQKENI. CDR3 sequence reads: CASSPAGGRSPLHF. Here the CDR3 DNA reads TGTGCCAGCTCACCGGCAGGGGGCAGGTCACCCCTCCACTTT.